This T cell receptor beta chain came from a study of blood T cells in healthy people across ages. The CDR3 runs to 14 residues. With V trimmed by 5 bases and J by 4 bases, 8 bases remained unmatched. Looked up from germline, CDR1 is SGHDT and CDR2 is YYEEEE. Next came a second PCR, run for roughly 7 to 12 cycles, which used a sample-barcoded 5' primer along with a J-beta primer mix. One entry per CDR3 protein results from TCRdb running MiXCR on the 5' RACE reads. The sample lists hundreds of thousands of distinct CDR3 sequences; about 21% were seen once. This clonotype was detected only a few times. Sample: blood. The TCR sequence derives from a man in his 70s in good health. The chain joins TRBV5-6 to TRBJ1-1, with 7 nucleotides matching TRBD1. CDR3 bases: TGTGCCAGCAGTTCCAGGGGGAAAAGCACTGAAGCTTTCTTT. The encoded protein is CASSSRGKSTEAFF.